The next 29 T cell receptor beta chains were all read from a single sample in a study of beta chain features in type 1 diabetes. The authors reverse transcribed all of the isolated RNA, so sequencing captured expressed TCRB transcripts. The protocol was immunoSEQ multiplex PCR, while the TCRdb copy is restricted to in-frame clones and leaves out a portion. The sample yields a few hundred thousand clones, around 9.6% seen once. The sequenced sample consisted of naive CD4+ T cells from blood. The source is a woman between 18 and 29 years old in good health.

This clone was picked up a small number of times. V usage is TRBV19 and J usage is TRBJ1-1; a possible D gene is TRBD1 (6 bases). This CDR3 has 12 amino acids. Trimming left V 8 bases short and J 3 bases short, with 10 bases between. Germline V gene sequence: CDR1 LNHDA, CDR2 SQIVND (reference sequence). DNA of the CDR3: TGTGCCAGTGGACACAGGGACACTGAAGCTTTCTTT. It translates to CASGHRDTEAFF.

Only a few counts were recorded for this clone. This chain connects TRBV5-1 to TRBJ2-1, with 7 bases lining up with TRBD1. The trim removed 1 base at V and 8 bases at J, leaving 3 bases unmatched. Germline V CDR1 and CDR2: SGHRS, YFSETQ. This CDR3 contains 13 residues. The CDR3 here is CASSLIGGDEQFF. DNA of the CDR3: TGCGCCAGCAGCTTGATAGGGGGCGATGAGCAGTTCTTC.

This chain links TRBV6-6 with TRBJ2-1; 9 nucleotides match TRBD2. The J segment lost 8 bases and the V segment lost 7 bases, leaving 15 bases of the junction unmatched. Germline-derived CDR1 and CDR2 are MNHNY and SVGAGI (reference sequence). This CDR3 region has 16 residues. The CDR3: CASTARGRAVRDEQFF. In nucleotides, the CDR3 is TGTGCCAGCACCGCACGCGGGAGGGCCGTTCGCGATGAGCAGTTCTTC.

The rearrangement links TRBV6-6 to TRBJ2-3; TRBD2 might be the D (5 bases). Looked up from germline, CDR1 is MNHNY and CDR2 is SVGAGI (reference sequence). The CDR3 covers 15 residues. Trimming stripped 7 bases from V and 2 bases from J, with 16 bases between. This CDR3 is CASTKPSGPTDTQYF. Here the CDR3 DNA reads TGTGCCAGCACCAAGCCGAGCGGACCCACAGATACGCAGTATTTT.

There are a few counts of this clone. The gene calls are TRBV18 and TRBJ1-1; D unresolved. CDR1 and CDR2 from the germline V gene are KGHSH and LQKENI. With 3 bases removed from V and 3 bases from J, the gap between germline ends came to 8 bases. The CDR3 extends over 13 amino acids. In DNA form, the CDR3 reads TGTGCCAGCTCACCGACGGCGGACACTGAAGCTTTCTTT. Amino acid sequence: CASSPTADTEAFF.

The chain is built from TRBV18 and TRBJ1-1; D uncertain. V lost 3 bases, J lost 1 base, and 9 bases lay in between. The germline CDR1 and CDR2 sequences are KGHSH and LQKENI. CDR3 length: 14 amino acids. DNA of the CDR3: TGTGCCAGCTCACCCCTCCCACAGAACACTGAAGCTTTCTTT. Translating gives CASSPLPQNTEAFF.

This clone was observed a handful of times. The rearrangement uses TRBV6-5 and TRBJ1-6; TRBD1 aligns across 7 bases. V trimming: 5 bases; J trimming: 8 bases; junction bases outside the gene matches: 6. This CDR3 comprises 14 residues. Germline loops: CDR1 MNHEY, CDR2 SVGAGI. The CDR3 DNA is TGTGCCAGCAGTGTCCGGGACAGAGATTCACCCCTCCACTTT. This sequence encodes CASSVRDRDSPLHF.

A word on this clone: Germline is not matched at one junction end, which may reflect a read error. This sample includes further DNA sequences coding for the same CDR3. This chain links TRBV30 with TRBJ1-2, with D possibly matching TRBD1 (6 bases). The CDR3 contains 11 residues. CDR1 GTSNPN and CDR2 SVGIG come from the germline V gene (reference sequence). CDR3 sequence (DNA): TGTGCCTGGAGTGTTCGACGACAGGCTGTATTC. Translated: CAWSVRRQAVF.

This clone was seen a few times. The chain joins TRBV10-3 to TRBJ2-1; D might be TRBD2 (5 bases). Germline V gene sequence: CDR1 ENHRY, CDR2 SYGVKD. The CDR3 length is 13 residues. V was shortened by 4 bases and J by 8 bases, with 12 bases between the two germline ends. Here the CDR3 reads CAISARGFDEQFF. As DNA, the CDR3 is TGTGCCATCAGTGCTAGAGGGTTCGATGAGCAGTTCTTC.

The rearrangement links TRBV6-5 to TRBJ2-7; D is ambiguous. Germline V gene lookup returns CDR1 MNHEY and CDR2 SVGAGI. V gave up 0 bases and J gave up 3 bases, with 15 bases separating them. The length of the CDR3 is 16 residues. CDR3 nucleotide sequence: TGTGCCAGCAGTTACTCGATAAATTCACTTTTCTACGAGCAGTACTTC. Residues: CASSYSINSLFYEQYF.

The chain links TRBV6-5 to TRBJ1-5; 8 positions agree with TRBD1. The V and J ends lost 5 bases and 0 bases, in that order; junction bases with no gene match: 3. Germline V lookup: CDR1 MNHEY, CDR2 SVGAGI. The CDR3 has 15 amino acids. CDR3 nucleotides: TGTGCCAGCAGTCAGGACAGGGATAGCAATCAGCCCCAGCATTTT. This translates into CASSQDRDSNQPQHF.

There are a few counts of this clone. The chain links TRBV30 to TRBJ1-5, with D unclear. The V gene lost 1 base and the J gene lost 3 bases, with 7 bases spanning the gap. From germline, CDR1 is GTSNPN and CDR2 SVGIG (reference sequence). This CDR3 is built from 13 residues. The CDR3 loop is CAWSAGYNQPQHF. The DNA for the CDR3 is TGTGCCTGGAGTGCCGGGTACAATCAGCCCCAGCATTTT.

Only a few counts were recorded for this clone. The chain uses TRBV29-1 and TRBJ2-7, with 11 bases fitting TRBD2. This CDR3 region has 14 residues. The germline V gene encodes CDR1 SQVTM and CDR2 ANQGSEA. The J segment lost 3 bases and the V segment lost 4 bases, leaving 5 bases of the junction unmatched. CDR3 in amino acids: CSVAPGLAGYEQYF. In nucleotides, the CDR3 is TGCAGCGTTGCCCCCGGACTAGCGGGCTACGAGCAGTACTTC.

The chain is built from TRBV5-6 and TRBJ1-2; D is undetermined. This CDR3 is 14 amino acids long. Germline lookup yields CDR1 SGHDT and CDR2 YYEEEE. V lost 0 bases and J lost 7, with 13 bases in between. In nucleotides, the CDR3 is TGTGCCAGCAGCTTGGGACGGACTATGAGTGGCTACACCTTC. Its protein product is CASSLGRTMSGYTF.

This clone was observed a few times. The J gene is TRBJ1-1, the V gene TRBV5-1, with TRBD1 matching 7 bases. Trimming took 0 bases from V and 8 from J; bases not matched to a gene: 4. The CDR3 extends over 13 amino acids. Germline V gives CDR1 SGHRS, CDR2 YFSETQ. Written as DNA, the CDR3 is TGCGCCAGCAGCTTGGTTTTGGGACAGGAAGCTTTCTTT. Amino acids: CASSLVLGQEAFF.

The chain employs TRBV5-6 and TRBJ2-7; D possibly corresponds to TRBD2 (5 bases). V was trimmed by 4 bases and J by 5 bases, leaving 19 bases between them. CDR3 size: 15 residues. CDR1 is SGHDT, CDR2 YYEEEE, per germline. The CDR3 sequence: CASSLRDRILHEQYF. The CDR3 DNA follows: TGTGCCAGCAGCCTACGGGATAGGATTCTCCACGAGCAGTACTTC.

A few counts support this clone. Written as DNA, the CDR3 is TGTGCCAGCAGCCCGCAATCCGACAGTTCCTATAATTCACCCCTCCACTTT. This gives the protein CASSPQSDSSYNSPLHF. The chain joins TRBV9 to TRBJ1-6; a weak D match, TRBD1 (5 bases). CDR1 and CDR2 (germline): SGDLS, YYNGEE. Trimming took 4 bases from V and 1 from J, leaving 15 bases between them. CDR3 length equals 17 residues.

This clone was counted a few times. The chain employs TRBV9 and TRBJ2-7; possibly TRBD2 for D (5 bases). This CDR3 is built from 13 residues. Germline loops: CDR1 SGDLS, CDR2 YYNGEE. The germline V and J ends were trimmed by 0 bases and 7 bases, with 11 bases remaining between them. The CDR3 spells CASSVDSPGEQYF. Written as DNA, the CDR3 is TGTGCCAGCAGCGTAGATTCACCGGGAGAGCAGTACTTC.

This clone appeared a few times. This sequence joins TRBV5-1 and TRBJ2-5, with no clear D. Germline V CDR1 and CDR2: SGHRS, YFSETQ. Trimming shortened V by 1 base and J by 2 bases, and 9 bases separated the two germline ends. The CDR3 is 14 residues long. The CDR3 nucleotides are TGCGCCAGCAGCTTGTTTTTAGAGCAAGAGACCCAGTACTTC. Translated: CASSLFLEQETQYF. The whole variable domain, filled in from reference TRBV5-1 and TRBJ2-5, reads KAGVTQTPRYLIKTRGQQVTLSCSPISGHRSVSWYQQTPGQGLQFLFEYFSETQRNKGNFPGRFSGRQFSNSRSEMNVSTLELGDSALYLCASSLFLEQETQYFGPGTRLLVL.

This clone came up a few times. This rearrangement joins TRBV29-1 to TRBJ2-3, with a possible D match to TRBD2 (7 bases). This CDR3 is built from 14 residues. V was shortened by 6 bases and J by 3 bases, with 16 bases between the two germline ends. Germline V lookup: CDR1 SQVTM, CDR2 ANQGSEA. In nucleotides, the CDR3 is TGCAGCGTCGCAATAGGGGGGGGAACAGATACGCAGTATTTT. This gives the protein CSVAIGGGTDTQYF.

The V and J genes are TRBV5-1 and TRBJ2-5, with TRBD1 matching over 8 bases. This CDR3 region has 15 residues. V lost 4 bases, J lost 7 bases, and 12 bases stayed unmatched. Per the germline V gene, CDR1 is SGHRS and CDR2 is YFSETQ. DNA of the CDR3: TGCGCCAGCAGCCCCGGACAGGGTGGGGTTGGGACCCAGTACTTC. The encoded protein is CASSPGQGGVGTQYF.

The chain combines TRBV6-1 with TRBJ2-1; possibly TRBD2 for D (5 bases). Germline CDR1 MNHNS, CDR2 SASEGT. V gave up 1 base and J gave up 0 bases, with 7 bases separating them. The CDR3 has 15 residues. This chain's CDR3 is CASSEGTRSYNEQFF. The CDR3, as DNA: TGTGCCAGCAGTGAAGGGACTCGCTCCTACAATGAGCAGTTCTTC.

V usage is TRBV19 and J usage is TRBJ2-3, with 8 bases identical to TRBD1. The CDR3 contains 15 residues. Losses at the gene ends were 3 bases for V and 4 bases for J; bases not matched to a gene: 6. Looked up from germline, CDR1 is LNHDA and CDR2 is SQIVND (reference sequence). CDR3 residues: CASSIRGRRADTQYF. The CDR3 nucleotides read TGTGCCAGTAGTATCAGGGGGCGTAGGGCAGATACGCAGTATTTT.

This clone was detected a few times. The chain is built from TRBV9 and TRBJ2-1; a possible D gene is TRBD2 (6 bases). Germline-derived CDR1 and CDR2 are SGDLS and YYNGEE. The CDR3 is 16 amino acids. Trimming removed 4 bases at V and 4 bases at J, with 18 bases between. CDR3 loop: CASSPHQKGLYNEQFF. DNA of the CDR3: TGTGCCAGCAGCCCCCACCAAAAGGGACTTTACAATGAGCAGTTCTTC. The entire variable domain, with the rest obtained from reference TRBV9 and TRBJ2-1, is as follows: DSGVTQTPKHLITATGQRVTLRCSPRSGDLSVYWYQQSLDQGLQFLIQYYNGEERAKGNILERFSAQQFPDLHSELNLSSLELGDSALYFCASSPHQKGLYNEQFFGPGTRLTVL.

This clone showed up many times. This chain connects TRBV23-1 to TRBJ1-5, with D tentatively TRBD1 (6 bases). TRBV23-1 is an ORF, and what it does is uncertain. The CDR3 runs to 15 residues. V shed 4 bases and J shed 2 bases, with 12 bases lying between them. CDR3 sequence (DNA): TGCGCCAGCAGTCTACAGGGCGAGGGCAATCAGCCCCAGCATTTT. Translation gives CASSLQGEGNQPQHF.

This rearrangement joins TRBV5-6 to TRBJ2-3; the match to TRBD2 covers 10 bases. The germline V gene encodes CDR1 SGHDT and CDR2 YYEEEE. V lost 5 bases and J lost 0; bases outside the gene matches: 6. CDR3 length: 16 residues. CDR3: CASRPGLAPSTDTQYF. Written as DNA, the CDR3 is TGTGCCAGCAGACCGGGACTAGCGCCTAGCACAGATACGCAGTATTTT.

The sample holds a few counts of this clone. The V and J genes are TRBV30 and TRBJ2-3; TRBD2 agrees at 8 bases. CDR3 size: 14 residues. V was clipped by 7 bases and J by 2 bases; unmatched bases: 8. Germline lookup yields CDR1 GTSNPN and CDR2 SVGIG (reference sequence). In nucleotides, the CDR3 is TGTGCCTCGGGGACTAGGGAGGTCACAGATACGCAGTATTTT. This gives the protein CASGTREVTDTQYF.

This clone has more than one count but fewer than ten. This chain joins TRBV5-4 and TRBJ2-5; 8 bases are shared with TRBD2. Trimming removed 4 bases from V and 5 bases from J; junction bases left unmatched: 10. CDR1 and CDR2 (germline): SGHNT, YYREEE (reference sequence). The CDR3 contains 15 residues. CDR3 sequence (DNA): TGTGCCAGCAGCCCCGGGGGGGGGTTTAAGGAGACCCAGTACTTC. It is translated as CASSPGGGFKETQYF.

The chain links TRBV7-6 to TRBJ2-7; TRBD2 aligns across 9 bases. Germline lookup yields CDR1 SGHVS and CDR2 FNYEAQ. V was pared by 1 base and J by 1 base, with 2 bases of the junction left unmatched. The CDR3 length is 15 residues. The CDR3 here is CASSLEAGGSYEQYF. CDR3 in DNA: TGTGCCAGCAGCTTAGAAGCGGGAGGTTCCTACGAGCAGTACTTC.